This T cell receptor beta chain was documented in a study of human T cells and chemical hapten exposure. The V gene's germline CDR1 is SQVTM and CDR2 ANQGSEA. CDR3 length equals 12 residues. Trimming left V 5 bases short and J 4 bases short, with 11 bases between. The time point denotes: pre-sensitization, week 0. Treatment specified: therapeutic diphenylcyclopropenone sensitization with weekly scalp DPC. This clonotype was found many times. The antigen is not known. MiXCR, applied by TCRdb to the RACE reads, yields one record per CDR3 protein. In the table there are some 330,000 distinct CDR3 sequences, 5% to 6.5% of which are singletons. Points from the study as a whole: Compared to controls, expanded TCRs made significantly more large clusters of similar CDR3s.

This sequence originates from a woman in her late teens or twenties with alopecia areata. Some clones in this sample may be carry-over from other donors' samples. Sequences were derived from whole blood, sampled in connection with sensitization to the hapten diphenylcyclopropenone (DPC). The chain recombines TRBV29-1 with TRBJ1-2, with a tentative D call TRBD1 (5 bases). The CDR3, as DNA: TGCAGCGTTATTACAGGAATCTATGGCTACACCTTC. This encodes CSVITGIYGYTF.